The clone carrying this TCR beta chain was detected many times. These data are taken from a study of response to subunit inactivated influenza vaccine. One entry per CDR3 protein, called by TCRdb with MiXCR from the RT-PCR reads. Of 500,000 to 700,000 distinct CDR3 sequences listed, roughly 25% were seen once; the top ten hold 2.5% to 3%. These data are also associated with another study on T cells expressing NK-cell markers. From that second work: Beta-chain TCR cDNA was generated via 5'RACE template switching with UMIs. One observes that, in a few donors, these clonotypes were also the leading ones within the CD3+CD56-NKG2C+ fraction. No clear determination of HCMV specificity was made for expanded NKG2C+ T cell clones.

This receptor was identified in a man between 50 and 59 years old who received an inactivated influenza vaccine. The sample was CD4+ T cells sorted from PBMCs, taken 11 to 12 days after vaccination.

The CDR3 coding sequence is TGCGCCAGCAGCCCTAGCGGGAGAAACACCGGGGAGCTGTTTTTT. Translating gives CASSPSGRNTGELFF. This chain uses TRBV5-1 with TRBJ2-2; 10 bases align to TRBD2. From germline, CDR1 is SGHRS and CDR2 YFSETQ. This CDR3 region has 15 residues. V shed 4 bases and J 2 bases; nucleotides not matched to a gene: 2.